Listed below are T cell receptor beta chains from one sample, sequenced in a study of identical twins. TCRdb analysed the 5' RACE reads with MiXCR anew, one entry per CDR3 protein. This sample has some 500,000 distinct CDR3 sequences; roughly 21% occur once, and the top ten carry around 1%. These data also featured in a second study, about T cells expressing NK-cell markers.

The sample taken for sequencing was CD4+ T cells sorted from blood. These receptors all come from a woman aged 18-29 years in good health. Each CDR3 is given with its conserved first and last residue. The order of the fields is D gene, V gene, CDR3 length, J gene, CDR3 protein. The D gene is left open where the match is weak.

D: NA; V: TRBV2; length: 14; J: TRBJ2-2; CDR3: CAITDGAQTGELFF
D: TRBD2; V: TRBV20-1; length: 13; J: TRBJ2-1; CDR3: CSAMGLAANEQFF
D: NA; V: TRBV20-1; length: 14; J: TRBJ2-5; CDR3: CSANLWQGMQTQYF
D: TRBD2; V: TRBV15; length: 18; J: TRBJ2-5; CDR3: CATSPMRRERGVQETQYF
D: TRBD2; V: TRBV11-1; length: 20; J: TRBJ2-1; CDR3: CASSYFSGTSGRANYNEQFF
D: TRBD1; V: TRBV6-1; length: 14; J: TRBJ2-7; CDR3: CASIGTGGSYEQYF
D: NA; V: TRBV6-2/TRBV6-3; length: 14; J: TRBJ1-2; CDR3: CASSYGGNFYGYTF
D: TRBD2; V: TRBV20-1; length: 13; J: TRBJ2-7; CDR3: CSARLAGVREQYF
D: NA; V: TRBV6-2/TRBV6-3; length: 17; J: TRBJ1-5; CDR3: CASSYSGGLRRNQPQHF
D: NA; V: TRBV10-3; length: 14; J: TRBJ1-6; CDR3: CAISVASYNSPLHF
D: NA; V: TRBV7-6; length: 11; J: TRBJ2-5; CDR3: CASSLGPVRYF
D: NA; V: TRBV5-1; length: 13; J: TRBJ1-1; CDR3: CASSPPDDTEAFF
D: TRBD1; V: TRBV2; length: 12; J: TRBJ1-1; CDR3: CASSTGGLEAFF
D: NA; V: TRBV5-6; length: 15; J: TRBJ1-1; CDR3: CASSFQPGGGTEAFF
D: TRBD2; V: TRBV20-1; length: 14; J: TRBJ2-3; CDR3: CSAIGTSGSDTQYF
D: NA; V: TRBV29-1; length: 13; J: TRBJ2-7; CDR3: CSVVAGNSYEQYF
D: TRBD2; V: TRBV29-1; length: 16; J: TRBJ2-2; CDR3: CSVPGLAGGNAGELFF
D: NA; V: TRBV12-3/TRBV12-4; length: 13; J: TRBJ2-7; CDR3: CASSFRSLEGQYF
D: NA; V: TRBV6-2/TRBV6-3; length: 14; J: TRBJ1-6; CDR3: CASSLSALNSPLHF
D: TRBD1; V: TRBV24-1; length: 16; J: TRBJ2-2; CDR3: CATSDSDRGSTGELFF
D: NA; V: TRBV10-3; length: 17; J: TRBJ2-1; CDR3: CAISESSGRNPYNEQFF
D: NA; V: TRBV7-2; length: 12; J: TRBJ2-1; CDR3: CASSLGDGEQFF
D: TRBD2; V: TRBV20-1; length: 13; J: TRBJ2-7; CDR3: CSATPTSAKEQYF
D: NA; V: TRBV11-2; length: 15; J: TRBJ2-5; CDR3: CASSPQTGLGETQYF
D: NA; V: TRBV5-1; length: 15; J: TRBJ1-2; CDR3: CASSLYVGGSYGYTF
D: NA; V: TRBV10-3; length: 15; J: TRBJ2-1; CDR3: CAISESNSGIHGQFF
D: NA; V: TRBV27; length: 16; J: TRBJ2-5; CDR3: CASSLSTSESQETQYF
D: NA; V: TRBV7-8; length: 14; J: TRBJ1-2; CDR3: CASSPRISNYGYTF
D: NA; V: TRBV6-5; length: 14; J: TRBJ2-7; CDR3: CASSSSRSSYEQYF
D: TRBD2; V: TRBV6-5; length: 16; J: TRBJ2-7; CDR3: CASSYSRASGAYEQYF
D: NA; V: TRBV4-3; length: 13; J: TRBJ2-5; CDR3: CASSRVRGETQYF
D: TRBD2; V: TRBV5-1; length: 13; J: TRBJ2-3; CDR3: CASKREGTDTQYF
D: TRBD2; V: TRBV6-1; length: 16; J: TRBJ2-2; CDR3: CASSRTGTSGTGELFF
D: NA; V: TRBV20-1; length: 13; J: TRBJ1-5; CDR3: CSASSLSDQPQHF
D: TRBD2; V: TRBV5-1; length: 15; J: TRBJ2-3; CDR3: CASSLSGRASDTQYF
D: TRBD1; V: TRBV12-3/TRBV12-4; length: 14; J: TRBJ2-3; CDR3: CASSSTGGSDTQYF
D: TRBD1; V: TRBV12-3/TRBV12-4; length: 15; J: TRBJ2-3; CDR3: CASSPRDRGRDTQYF
D: NA; V: TRBV12-3/TRBV12-4; length: 13; J: TRBJ1-1; CDR3: CASSRDGYTEAFF
D: NA; V: TRBV6-2/TRBV6-3; length: 14; J: TRBJ2-5; CDR3: CASSFRDPQGTQYF
D: NA; V: TRBV12-3/TRBV12-4; length: 13; J: TRBJ1-2; CDR3: CASSFGDRYGYTF
D: NA; V: TRBV7-9; length: 15; J: TRBJ2-1; CDR3: CASSQKGSSYNEQFF
D: NA; V: TRBV20-1; length: 14; J: TRBJ1-2; CDR3: CSARDLIDSRGYTF
D: NA; V: TRBV10-1; length: 16; J: TRBJ2-6; CDR3: CASSPGPVALANVLTF
D: TRBD1; V: TRBV19; length: 17; J: TRBJ2-6; CDR3: CASRLSGQGVGANVLTF
D: NA; V: TRBV27; length: 13; J: TRBJ1-2; CDR3: CASATGRTYGYTF
D: TRBD2; V: TRBV11-2; length: 17; J: TRBJ2-1; CDR3: CASSVKPGTSGSGEQFF
D: TRBD2; V: TRBV4-2; length: 17; J: TRBJ2-3; CDR3: CASSQDTKRGWGDTQYF
D: TRBD1; V: TRBV5-5; length: 14; J: TRBJ2-7; CDR3: CASSRGQSIYEQYF
D: TRBD1; V: TRBV20-1; length: 13; J: TRBJ1-4; CDR3: CSATAPQGKKLFF
D: TRBD2; V: TRBV29-1; length: 14; J: TRBJ2-7; CDR3: CSVARQSGGYEQYF
D: NA; V: TRBV11-2; length: 14; J: TRBJ2-1; CDR3: CASSIRDPRYEQFF